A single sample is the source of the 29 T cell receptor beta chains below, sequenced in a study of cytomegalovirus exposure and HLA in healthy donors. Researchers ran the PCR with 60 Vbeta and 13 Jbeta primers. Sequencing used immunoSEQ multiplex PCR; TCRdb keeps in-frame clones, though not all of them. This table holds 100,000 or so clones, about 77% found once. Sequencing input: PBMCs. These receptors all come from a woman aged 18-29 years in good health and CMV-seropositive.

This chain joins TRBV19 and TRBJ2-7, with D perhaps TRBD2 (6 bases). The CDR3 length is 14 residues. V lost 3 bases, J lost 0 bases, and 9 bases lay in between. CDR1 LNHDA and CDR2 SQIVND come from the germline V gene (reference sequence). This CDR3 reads CASSMRLDSYEQYF. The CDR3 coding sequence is TGTGCCAGTAGTATGAGACTAGACTCCTACGAGCAGTACTTC.

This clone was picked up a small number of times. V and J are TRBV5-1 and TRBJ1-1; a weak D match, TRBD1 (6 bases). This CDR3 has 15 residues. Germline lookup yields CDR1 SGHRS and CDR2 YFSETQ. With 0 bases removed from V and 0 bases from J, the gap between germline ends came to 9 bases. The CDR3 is CASSLAGTMNTEAFF. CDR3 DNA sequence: TGCGCCAGCAGCTTGGCGGGGACAATGAACACTGAAGCTTTCTTT.

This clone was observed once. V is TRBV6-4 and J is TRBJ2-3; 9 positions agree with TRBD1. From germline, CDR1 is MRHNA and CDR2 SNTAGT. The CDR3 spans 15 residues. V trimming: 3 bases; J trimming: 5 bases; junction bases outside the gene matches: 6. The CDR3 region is CASSERTGEGDTQYF. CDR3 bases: TGTGCCAGCAGTGAGAGGACAGGGGAAGGAGATACGCAGTATTTT.

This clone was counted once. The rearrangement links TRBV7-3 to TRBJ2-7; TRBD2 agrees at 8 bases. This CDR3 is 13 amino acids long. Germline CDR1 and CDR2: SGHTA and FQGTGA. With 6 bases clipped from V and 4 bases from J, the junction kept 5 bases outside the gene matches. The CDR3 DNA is TGTGCCAGCAGTCAGGCGGGAGGATACGAGCAGTACTTC. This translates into CASSQAGGYEQYF.

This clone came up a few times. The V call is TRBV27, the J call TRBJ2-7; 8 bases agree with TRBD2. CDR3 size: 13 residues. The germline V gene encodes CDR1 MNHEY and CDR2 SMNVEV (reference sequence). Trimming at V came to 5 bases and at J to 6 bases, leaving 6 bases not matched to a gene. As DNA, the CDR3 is TGTGCCAGCAGTCAGAGCGGGAGTCTCGAGCAGTACTTC. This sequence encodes CASSQSGSLEQYF.

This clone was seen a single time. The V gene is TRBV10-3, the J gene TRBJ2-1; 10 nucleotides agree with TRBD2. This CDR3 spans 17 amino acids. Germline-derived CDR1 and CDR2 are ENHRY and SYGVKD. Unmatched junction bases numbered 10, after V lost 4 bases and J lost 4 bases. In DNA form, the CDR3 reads TGTGCCATCAGTGGTAGCGGGAGGTCCCAATATTACAATGAGCAGTTCTTC. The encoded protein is CAISGSGRSQYYNEQFF.

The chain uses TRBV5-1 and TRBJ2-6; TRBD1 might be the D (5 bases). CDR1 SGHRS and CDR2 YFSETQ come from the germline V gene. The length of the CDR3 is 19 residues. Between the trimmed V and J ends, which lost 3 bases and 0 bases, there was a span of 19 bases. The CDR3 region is CASSSTTGQGSSGANVLTF. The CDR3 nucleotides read TGCGCCAGCAGCTCGACGACCGGGCAGGGAAGCTCTGGGGCCAACGTCCTGACTTTC. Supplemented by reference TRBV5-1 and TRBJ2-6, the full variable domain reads KAGVTQTPRYLIKTRGQQVTLSCSPISGHRSVSWYQQTPGQGLQFLFEYFSETQRNKGNFPGRFSGRQFSNSRSEMNVSTLELGDSALYLCASSSTTGQGSSGANVLTFGAGSRLTVL.

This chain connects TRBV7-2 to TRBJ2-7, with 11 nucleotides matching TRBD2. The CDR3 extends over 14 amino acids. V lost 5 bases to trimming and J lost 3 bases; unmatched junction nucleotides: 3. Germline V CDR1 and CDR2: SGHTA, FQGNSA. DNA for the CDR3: TGTGCCAGCAGCGTAGGACTAGCGGGCTACGAGCAGTACTTC. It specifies CASSVGLAGYEQYF.

The chain's CDR3 is CAISERLAGRTGELFF. CDR3 in DNA: TGTGCCATCAGTGAGAGACTAGCGGGAAGGACCGGGGAGCTGTTTTTT. The rearrangement joins TRBV10-3 to TRBJ2-2; 11 nucleotides match TRBD2. CDR3 length: 16 amino acids. Per the germline V gene, CDR1 is ENHRY and CDR2 is SYGVKD. V lost 2 bases, J lost 5 bases, and 4 bases stayed unmatched.

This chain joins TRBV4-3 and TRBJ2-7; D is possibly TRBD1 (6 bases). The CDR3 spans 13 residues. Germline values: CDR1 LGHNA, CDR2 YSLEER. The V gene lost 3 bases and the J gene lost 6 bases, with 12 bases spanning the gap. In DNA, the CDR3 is TGCGCCAGCAGCCAGAACAGGGTCCCCGAGCAGTACTTC. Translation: CASSQNRVPEQYF.

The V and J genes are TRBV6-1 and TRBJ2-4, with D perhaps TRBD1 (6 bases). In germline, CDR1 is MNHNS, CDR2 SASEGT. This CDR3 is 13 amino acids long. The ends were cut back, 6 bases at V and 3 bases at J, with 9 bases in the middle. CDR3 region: CASSRDNKNIQYF. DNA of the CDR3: TGTGCCAGCAGCCGGGACAACAAAAACATTCAGTACTTC.

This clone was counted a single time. Written as DNA, the CDR3 is TGTGCCAGCAGCTTAGTGGCAGGGTTCTCTGGGGCCAACGTCCTGACTTTC. It is translated as CASSLVAGFSGANVLTF. The V call is TRBV7-8, the J call TRBJ2-6; D might be TRBD1 (5 bases). The germline gives CDR1 SGHVS, CDR2 FQNEAQ. The CDR3 runs 17 residues. Trimming removed 1 base from V and 0 bases from J, with 10 bases in between.

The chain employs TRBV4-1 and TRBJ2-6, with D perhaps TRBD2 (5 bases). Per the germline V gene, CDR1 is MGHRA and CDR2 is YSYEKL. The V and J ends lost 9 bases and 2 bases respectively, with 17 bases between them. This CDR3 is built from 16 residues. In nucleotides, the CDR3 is TGCGCCAGTAGGAGCGCCGGGGATGCTGGGGCCAACGTCCTGACTTTC. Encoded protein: CASRSAGDAGANVLTF.

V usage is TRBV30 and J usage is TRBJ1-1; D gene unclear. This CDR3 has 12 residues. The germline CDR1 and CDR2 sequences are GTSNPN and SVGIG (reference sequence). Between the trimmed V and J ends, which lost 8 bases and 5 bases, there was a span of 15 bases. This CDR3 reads CARARGGTEAFF. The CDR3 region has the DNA TGTGCCCGGGCGCGGGGAGGGACTGAAGCTTTCTTT.

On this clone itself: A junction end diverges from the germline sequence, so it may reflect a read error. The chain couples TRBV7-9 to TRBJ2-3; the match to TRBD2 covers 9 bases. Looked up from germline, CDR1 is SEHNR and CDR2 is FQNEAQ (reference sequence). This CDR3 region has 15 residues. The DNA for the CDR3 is TGTGCCAGCAGCGTAGCGGGAGCTAGCACAGATACGCAGTATTTT. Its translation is CASSVAGASTDTQYF.

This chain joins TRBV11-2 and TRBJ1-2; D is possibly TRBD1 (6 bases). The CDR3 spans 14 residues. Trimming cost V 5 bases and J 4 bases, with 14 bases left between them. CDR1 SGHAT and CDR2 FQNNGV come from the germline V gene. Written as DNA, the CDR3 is TGTGCCAGCAGCCTACAGGGTAGCTTCTATGGCTACACCTTC. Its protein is CASSLQGSFYGYTF.

In nucleotides, the CDR3 is TGTGCCAGTAAGAAGGGACAGGGGGCTAGTCAGCCCCAGCATTTT. Encoded protein: CASKKGQGASQPQHF. The chain couples TRBV19 to TRBJ1-5; 12 nucleotides line up with TRBD1. Losses at the gene ends were 7 bases for V and 6 bases for J; bases not matched to a gene: 7. There are 15 residues in the CDR3. The germline V gene encodes CDR1 LNHDA and CDR2 SQIVND (reference sequence).

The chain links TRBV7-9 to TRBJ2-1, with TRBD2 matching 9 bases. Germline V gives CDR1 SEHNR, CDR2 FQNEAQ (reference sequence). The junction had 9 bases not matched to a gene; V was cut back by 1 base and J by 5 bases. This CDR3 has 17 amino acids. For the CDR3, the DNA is TGTGCCAGCAGCTTAGAGGGGGTTGCGGGAGGGAACAATGAGCAGTTCTTC. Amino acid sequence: CASSLEGVAGGNNEQFF.

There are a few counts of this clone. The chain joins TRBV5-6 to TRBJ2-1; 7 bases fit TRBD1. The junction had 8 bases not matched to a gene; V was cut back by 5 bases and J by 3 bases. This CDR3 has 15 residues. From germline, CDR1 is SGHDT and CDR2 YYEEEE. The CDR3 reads CASSHRDSFYNEQFF. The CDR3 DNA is TGTGCCAGCAGTCACCGGGACAGCTTCTACAATGAGCAGTTCTTC. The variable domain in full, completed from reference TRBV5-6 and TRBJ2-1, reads DAGVTQSPTHLIKTRGQQVTLRCSPKSGHDTVSWYQQALGQGPQFIFQYYEEEERQRGNFPDRFSGHQFPNYSSELNVNALLLGDSALYLCASSHRDSFYNEQFFGPGTRLTVL.

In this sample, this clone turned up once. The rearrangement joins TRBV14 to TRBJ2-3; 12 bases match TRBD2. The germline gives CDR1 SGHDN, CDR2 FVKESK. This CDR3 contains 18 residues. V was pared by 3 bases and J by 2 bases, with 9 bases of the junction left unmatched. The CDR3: CASSQVASSGRATDTQYF. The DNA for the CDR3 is TGTGCCAGCAGCCAGGTCGCGTCTAGCGGGAGGGCCACAGATACGCAGTATTTT.

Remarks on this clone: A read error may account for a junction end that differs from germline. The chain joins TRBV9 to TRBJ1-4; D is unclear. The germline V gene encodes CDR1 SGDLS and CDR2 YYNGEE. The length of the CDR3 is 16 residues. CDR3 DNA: TGTGCCAGCAGAGTAGGTACGGGTGCAACTAATGAAAAACTGTTTTTT. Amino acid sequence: CASRVGTGATNEKLFF.

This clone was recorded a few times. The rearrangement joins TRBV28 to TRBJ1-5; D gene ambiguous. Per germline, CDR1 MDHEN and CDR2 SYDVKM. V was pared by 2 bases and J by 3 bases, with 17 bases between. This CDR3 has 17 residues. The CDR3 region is CASSLSVGEWVNQPQHF. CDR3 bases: TGTGCCAGCAGTTTAAGCGTCGGCGAGTGGGTCAATCAGCCCCAGCATTTT.

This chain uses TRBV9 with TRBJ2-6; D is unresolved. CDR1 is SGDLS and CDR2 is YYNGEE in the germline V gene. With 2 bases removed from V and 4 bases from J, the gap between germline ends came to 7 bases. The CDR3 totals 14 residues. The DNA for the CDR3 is TGTGCCAGCAGCGTCCACTCCGGGGCCAACGTCCTGACTTTC. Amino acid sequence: CASSVHSGANVLTF.

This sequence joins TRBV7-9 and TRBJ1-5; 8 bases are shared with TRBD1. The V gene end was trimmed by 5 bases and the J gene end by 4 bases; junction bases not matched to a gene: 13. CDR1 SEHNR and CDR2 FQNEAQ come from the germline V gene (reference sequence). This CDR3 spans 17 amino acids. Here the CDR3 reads CASSRGQEEAWNQPQHF. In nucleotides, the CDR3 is TGTGCCAGCAGCCGGGGACAGGAGGAAGCGTGGAATCAGCCCCAGCATTTT.

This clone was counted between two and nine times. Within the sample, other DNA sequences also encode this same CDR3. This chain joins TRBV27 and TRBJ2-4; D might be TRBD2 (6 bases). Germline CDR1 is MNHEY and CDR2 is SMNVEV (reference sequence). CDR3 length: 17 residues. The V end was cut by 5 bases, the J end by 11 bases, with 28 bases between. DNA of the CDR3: TGTGCCAGCAGTCCCTGGGGGGTTAGCAGCCGATTAGAGTTTCAGTACTTC. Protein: CASSPWGVSSRLEFQYF.

The CDR3 region is CASSFRQMNTEAFF. CDR3 coding DNA: TGTGCCAGCAGCTTCAGACAGATGAACACTGAAGCTTTCTTT. The V and J genes are TRBV7-9 and TRBJ1-1; TRBD1 might be the D (5 bases). V dropped 3 bases and J dropped 0 bases, with 8 bases sitting between them. CDR1 and CDR2 from the germline V gene are SEHNR and FQNEAQ (reference sequence). The CDR3 has 14 residues.

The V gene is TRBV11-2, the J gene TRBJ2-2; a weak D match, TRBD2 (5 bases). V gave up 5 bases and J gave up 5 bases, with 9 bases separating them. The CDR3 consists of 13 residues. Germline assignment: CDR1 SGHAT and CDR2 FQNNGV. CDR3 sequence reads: CASSTLETGELFF. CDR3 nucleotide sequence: TGTGCCAGCAGCACACTAGAAACCGGGGAGCTGTTTTTT.

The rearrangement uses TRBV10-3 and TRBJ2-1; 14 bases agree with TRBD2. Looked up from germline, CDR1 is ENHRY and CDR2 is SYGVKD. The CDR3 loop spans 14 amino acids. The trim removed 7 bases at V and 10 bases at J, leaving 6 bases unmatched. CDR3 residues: CAINPGLAGEEQFF. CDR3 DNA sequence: TGTGCCATCAACCCGGGACTAGCGGGAGAGGAGCAGTTCTTC.

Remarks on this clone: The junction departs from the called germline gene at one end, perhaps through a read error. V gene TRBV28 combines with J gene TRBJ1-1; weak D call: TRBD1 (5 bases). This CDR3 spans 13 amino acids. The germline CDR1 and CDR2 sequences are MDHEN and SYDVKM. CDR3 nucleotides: TGTGCCAGCAGGCGACAGAAAGCCACTGAAGCTCTCTTT. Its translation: CASRRQKATEALF.